This T cell receptor (beta chain) was observed in a study of shared clonotypes between healthy human individuals. Germline CDR1 and CDR2: MDHEN and SYDVKM. This CDR3 comprises 15 residues. The trim removed 4 bases at V and 6 bases at J, leaving 6 bases unmatched. Produced via immunoSEQ multiplex PCR; TCRdb's table is partial and in-frame only. The sample has millions of clones; roughly 91% are singletons. It was CD45RO-negative cells, positively selected for CCR7, that made up naive CD8 cells, with terminally differentiated effector memory CD45RA+ cells excluded. This clone was recorded once. This TCR was sampled from a man younger than 35 in good health. Some clones in this sample may be carry-over from other donors' samples. Sequenced material: naive CD8+ T cells from PBMCs. This chain joins TRBV28 and TRBJ1-6; 7 bases fit TRBD1. The CDR3 nucleotides are TGTGCCAGCAGTTCCTCGACAGGGCGTAATTCACCCCTCCACTTT. This gives the protein CASSSSTGRNSPLHF.